What follows are 4 T cell receptor beta chains derived from one specimen sequenced in a study of T cells after yellow fever vaccination (dated by TCRdb to between 2017 and 2020). The meaning of the sample's treatment or condition label: live attenuated yellow fever vaccine strain. Library construction relied on 5' RACE. This sample was sequenced with an Illumina HiSeq 2500. TCRdb reprocessed the public reads (quality trimming at Q25 with fastp, clone calling with MiXCR) and kept in-frame beta chains. Under each unique CDR3 protein, matching rows form one entry showing the most common genes and DNA. This sample lists 230,000 or so distinct CDR3 sequences; 6.7% were detected once. Roughly 1% of the sample is held by the ten biggest clonotypes. This specimen consisted of CD4+ T cells sorted from PBMCs, obtained on the day of the yellow fever booster vaccination. The receptors were gathered from a man younger than 40 who received the YFV17D yellow fever vaccine.

This clonotype has more than one count but fewer than ten. The CDR3 sequence: CASSSLGPQETQYF. The CDR3 nucleotides are TGTGCCAGCAGTTCACTAGGCCCTCAAGAGACCCAGTACTTC. The chain uses TRBV6-5 and TRBJ2-5; tentatively, D is TRBD2 (5 bases). Per germline, CDR1 MNHEY and CDR2 SVGAGI. The CDR3 length is 14 residues. Trimming removed 4 bases from V and 2 bases from J, with 11 bases in between.

This clonotype was recorded a few times. This chain links TRBV18 with TRBJ1-1; D gene ambiguous. In germline, CDR1 is KGHSH, CDR2 LQKENI. The CDR3 has 13 residues. V was cut by 3 bases and J by 5 bases, with 10 bases left in between. In DNA, the CDR3 is TGTGCCAGCTCACCCAGTATTAGTACTGAAGCTTTCTTT. Amino acids: CASSPSISTEAFF.

There are many counts of this clonotype. V gene TRBV6-5 combines with J gene TRBJ1-3; D remains unclear. The germline V gene encodes CDR1 MNHEY and CDR2 SVGAGI. This CDR3 has 12 residues. Between the trimmed V and J ends, which lost 4 bases and 4 bases, there was a span of 5 bases. The CDR3 bases are TGTGCCAGCAGTTCCGGGGGAAACACCATATATTTT. Residues: CASSSGGNTIYF.

This clonotype has at least ten counts. This chain joins TRBV12-3 or TRBV12-4 and TRBJ1-1; 9 nucleotides match TRBD1. This CDR3 contains 14 residues. V trimming: 3 bases; J trimming: 3 bases; junction bases outside the gene matches: 2. This chain's CDR3 is CASSFRDRDTEAFF. The CDR3 bases are TGTGCCAGCAGTTTCCGGGACAGGGACACTGAAGCTTTCTTT.